The present T cell receptor beta chain was sequenced within a study of blood T cell repertoires in COVID-19. TCRdb's copy holds only in-frame clones and misses some; the assay was immunoSEQ multiplex PCR. The sample has hundreds of thousands of clones; 86% are singletons. Germline V gene sequence: CDR1 SGHRS, CDR2 YFSETQ. The CDR3 has 12 residues. The V gene end was trimmed by 1 base and the J gene end by 6 bases; junction bases not matched to a gene: 1. The TCR sequence derives from a woman aged 30 to 39 with active or convalescent COVID-19. The chain links TRBV5-1 to TRBJ2-7; 7 positions match TRBD1. Sequenced sample: peripheral blood. The CDR3 nucleotides are TGCGCCAGCAGCTTGACAGGGGTCGAGCAGTACTTC. It is translated as CASSLTGVEQYF.